The next 6 T cell receptor beta chains were all read from a single sample in a study of T cells in Graves' hyperthyroidism and ophthalmopathy. RNA transcripts gave rise to amplified TCR beta CDR3 regions. The primer set for the first-round RT-PCR of the TCR CDR3 was HTBI. TCRdb ran MiXCR on the multiplex PCR reads and lists one entry per CDR3 protein. The table has 300,000 to 500,000 distinct CDR3 sequences, over 12% seen once; the top ten hold 25% to 30%. Input material: blood. All receptors derive from a man in his fifties with Graves' ophthalmopathy.

This clonotype came up many times. J is TRBJ1-1 and V is TRBV28; D remains unclear. Germline V gene data show CDR1 as MDHEN and CDR2 as SYDVKM. The CDR3 extends over 13 amino acids. Trimming shortened V by 7 bases and J by 0 bases, and 9 bases separated the two germline ends. CDR3 in amino acids: CASKVSVNTEAFF. CDR3 sequence (DNA): TGTGCCAGCAAGGTGTCCGTGAACACTGAAGCTTTCTTT.

This clonotype was recorded many times. This rearrangement joins TRBV7-9 to TRBJ2-3; 9 bases agree with TRBD2. The germline V gene has CDR1 SEHNR and CDR2 FQNEAQ (reference sequence). This CDR3 spans 14 amino acids. With 4 bases clipped from V and 1 base from J, the junction kept 0 bases outside the gene matches. CDR3: CASSSSGGTDTQYF. CDR3 nucleotide sequence: TGTGCCAGCAGCTCTAGCGGGGGCACAGATACGCAGTATTTT.

This clonotype has at least ten counts. V and J are TRBV2 and TRBJ2-7, with 8 bases matching TRBD2. Germline V lookup: CDR1 SNHLY, CDR2 FYNNEI. The CDR3 length is 11 residues. The V gene end was trimmed by 8 bases and the J gene end by 3 bases; junction bases not matched to a gene: 0. CDR3 coding DNA: TGTGCCAGCGGGACTAGCTACGAGCAGTACTTC. Translation gives CASGTSYEQYF.

In its sample, this clonotype was seen many times. The chain is built from TRBV20-1 and TRBJ2-1, with a tentative D call TRBD2 (6 bases). This CDR3 has 11 residues. V lost 0 bases, J lost 13 bases, and 10 bases lay in between. CDR1 and CDR2 (germline): DFQATT, SNEGSKA (reference sequence). CDR3 residues: CSARDGGIQFF. CDR3 nucleotides: TGCAGTGCTAGAGATGGGGGGATTCAGTTCTTC.

V is TRBV20-1 and J is TRBJ2-2; TRBD2 agrees at 9 bases. The CDR3 covers 16 residues. V shed 0 bases, J shed 6 bases, and the junction held 8 bases outside the gene matches. Germline V gene sequence: CDR1 DFQATT, CDR2 SNEGSKA (reference sequence). The CDR3 protein is CSARDLSGSSAGELFF. CDR3 coding DNA: TGCAGTGCTAGAGATCTTAGCGGGAGTTCTGCCGGGGAGCTGTTTTTT.

This clonotype was counted a few times. The chain employs TRBV28 and TRBJ1-3; no firm D call. Germline CDR1 is MDHEN and CDR2 is SYDVKM. The V end was cut by 3 bases, the J end by 8 bases, with 5 bases between. The CDR3 runs to 11 residues. The CDR3 protein is CASSLEDTIYF. The CDR3 DNA sequence: TGTGCCAGCAGTTTGGAGGACACCATATATTTT.